The text below deals with one T cell receptor (beta chain). The data were taken from a study of blood T cell repertoires in COVID-19. Study-level information: Sites across the United States, Italy and Spain contributed samples from acute and convalescent COVID-19. PBMCs, B-cell-depleted T cells, or T cells were the source of the cDNA or gDNA that made up the material.

Per the study methods: Amplification with reference gene primers provided the estimates of nucleated cell counts. The method was immunoSEQ multiplex PCR; TCRdb's version includes in-frame clones alone and lacks a portion of them. Clone size and the V and J calls come from that table; the DNA yielded D and trimming. Of approximately 180,000 clones listed, roughly 89% were seen once; the top ten hold approximately 12%. Germline V gives CDR1 MGHRA, CDR2 YSYEKL. Unmatched junction bases numbered 13, after V lost 10 bases and J lost 4 bases. This CDR3 has 16 amino acids. A Seattle source enrolled patients during active infection and followed them longitudinally.

The origin of this receptor is a woman aged 70 to 79 with COVID-19, enrolled during active disease. This chain links TRBV4-1 with TRBJ2-1; 10 positions agree with TRBD2. The sample taken for sequencing was peripheral blood. This chain's CDR3 is CATRSSSGSIYNEQFF. For the CDR3, the DNA is TGCGCCACCCGATCTTCTAGCGGGAGTATTTACAATGAGCAGTTCTTC.